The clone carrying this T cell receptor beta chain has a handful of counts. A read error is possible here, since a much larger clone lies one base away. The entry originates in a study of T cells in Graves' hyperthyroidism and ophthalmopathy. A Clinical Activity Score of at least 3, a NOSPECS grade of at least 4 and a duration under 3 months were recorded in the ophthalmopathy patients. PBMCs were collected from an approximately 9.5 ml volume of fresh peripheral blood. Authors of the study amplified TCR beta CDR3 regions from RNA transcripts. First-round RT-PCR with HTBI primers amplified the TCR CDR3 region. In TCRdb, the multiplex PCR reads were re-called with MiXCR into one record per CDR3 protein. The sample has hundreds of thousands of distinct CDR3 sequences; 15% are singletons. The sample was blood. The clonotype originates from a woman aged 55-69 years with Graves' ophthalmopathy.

The CDR3 here is CAWGSLSATNEKLFF. CDR3 bases: TGTGCCTGGGGTTCGCTCAGCGCAACTAATGAAAAACTGTTTTTT. The chain joins TRBV30 to TRBJ1-4; D is unresolved. There are 15 residues in the CDR3. Per the germline V gene, CDR1 is GTSNPN and CDR2 is SVGIG (reference sequence). The V and J ends lost 5 bases and 0 bases respectively, with 13 bases between them.